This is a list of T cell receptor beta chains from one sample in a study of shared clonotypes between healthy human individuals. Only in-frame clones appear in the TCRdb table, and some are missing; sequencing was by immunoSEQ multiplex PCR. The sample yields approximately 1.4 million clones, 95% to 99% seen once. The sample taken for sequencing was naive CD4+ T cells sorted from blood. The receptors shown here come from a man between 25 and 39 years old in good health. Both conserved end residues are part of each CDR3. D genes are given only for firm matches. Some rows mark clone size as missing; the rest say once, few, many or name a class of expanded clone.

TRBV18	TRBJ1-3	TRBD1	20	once	CASSPSTGQGARKYGNTIYF	TGTGCCAGCTCACCGAGTACGGGACAGGGGGCGCGAAAGTATGGAAACACCATATATTTT
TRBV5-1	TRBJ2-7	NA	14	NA	CASSRDKSSYEQYF	TGCGCCAGCAGCCGGGACAAGAGCTCCTACGAGCAGTACTTC
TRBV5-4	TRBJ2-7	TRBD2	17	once	CASSGMGREGLPYEQYF	TGTGCCAGCAGCGGGATGGGTCGGGAGGGCCTCCCCTACGAGCAGTACTTC
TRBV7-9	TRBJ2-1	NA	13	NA	CASSLGALGEQFF	TGTGCCAGCAGCTTAGGGGCCCTCGGGGAGCAGTTCTTC
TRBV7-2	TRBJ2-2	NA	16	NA	CASSLLGTYNTGELFF	TGTGCCAGCAGCTTATTAGGGACATATAACACCGGGGAGCTGTTTTTT
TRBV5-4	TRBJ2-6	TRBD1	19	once	CASSTGQGAIISGANVLTF	TGTGCCAGCAGCACCGGACAGGGGGCAATAATTTCTGGGGCCAACGTCCTGACTTTC
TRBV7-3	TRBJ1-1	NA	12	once	CASSLTGGEAFF	TGTGCCAGCAGCTTGACGGGAGGTGAAGCTTTCTTT
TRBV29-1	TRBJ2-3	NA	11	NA	CSVGDVNTQYF	TGCAGCGTTGGGGATGTCAATACGCAGTATTTT
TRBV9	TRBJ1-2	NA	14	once	CASSVEPNNYGYTF	TGTGCCAGCAGCGTAGAACCGAATAACTATGGCTACACCTTC
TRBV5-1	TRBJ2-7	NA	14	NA	CASSLASAPYEQYF	TGCGCCAGCAGCTTGGCCAGCGCCCCCTACGAGCAGTACTTC
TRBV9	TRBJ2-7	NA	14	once	CASSERGDSGEQYF	TGTGCCAGCAGCGAGAGAGGGGATTCGGGCGAGCAGTACTTC
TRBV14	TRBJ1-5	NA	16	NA	CASSRVARQGNQPQHF	TGTGCCAGCAGCCGTGTTGCGAGACAGGGCAATCAGCCCCAGCATTTT
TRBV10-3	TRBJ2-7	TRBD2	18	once	CAIRPSGPSLYSSYEQYF	TGTGCCATCAGACCTAGCGGGCCCTCGCTTTACAGCTCCTACGAGCAGTACTTC
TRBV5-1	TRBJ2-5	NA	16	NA	CASSAGRNNYQETQYF	TGCGCCAGCAGCGCGGGGCGAAACAACTACCAAGAGACCCAGTACTTC
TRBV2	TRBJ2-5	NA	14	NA	CASTLRLSQETQYF	TGTGCCAGCACCCTACGATTGTCCCAAGAGACCCAGTACTTC
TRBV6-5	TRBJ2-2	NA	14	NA	CASRIPGVHGELFF	TGTGCCAGCAGGATCCCGGGCGTCCACGGGGAGCTGTTTTTT
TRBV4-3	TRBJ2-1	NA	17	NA	CASSQASTLRVYNEQFF	TGCGCCAGCAGCCAAGCCAGTACCCTTAGGGTCTACAATGAGCAGTTCTTC
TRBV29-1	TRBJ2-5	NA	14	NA	CSVAGRVNRETQYF	TGCAGCGTTGCCGGACGGGTCAACAGGGAGACCCAGTACTTC
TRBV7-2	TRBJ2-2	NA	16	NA	CASSPQGAGNTGELFF	TGTGCCAGCAGCCCACAGGGTGCTGGTAACACCGGGGAGCTGTTTTTT
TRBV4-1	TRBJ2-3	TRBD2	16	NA	CASSQGTSGSTDTQYF	TGCGCCAGCAGCCAGGGGACTAGCGGGAGCACAGATACGCAGTATTTT
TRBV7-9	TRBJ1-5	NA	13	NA	CASSLGGSQPQHF	TGTGCCAGCAGCTTGGGGGGGTCTCAGCCCCAGCATTTT
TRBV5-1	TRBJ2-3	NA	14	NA	CASSLAVATDTQYF	TGCGCCAGCAGCTTGGCGGTAGCGACAGATACGCAGTATTTT
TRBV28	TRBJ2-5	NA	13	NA	CASSEGGEETQYF	TGTGCCAGCAGCGAAGGCGGGGAAGAGACCCAGTACTTC
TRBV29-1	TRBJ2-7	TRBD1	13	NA	CSVGETGGYEQYF	TGCAGCGTTGGGGAGACAGGGGGCTACGAGCAGTACTTC
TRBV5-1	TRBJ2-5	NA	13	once	CASSPLDQETQYF	TGCGCCAGCAGCCCACTAGACCAAGAGACCCAGTACTTC
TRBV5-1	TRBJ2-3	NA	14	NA	CASSFGSSTDTQYF	TGCGCCAGCAGCTTCGGATCTAGCACAGATACGCAGTATTTT
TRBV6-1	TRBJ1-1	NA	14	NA	CASRLIDTNTEAFF	TGTGCCAGCAGGTTGATAGATACGAACACTGAAGCTTTCTTT
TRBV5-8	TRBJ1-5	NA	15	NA	CASSSPVAQGQPQHF	TGTGCCAGCAGTTCTCCAGTAGCCCAAGGTCAGCCCCAGCATTTT
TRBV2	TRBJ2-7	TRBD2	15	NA	CASSPRLARSYEQYF	TGTGCCAGCAGCCCCCGACTAGCGCGGTCCTACGAGCAGTACTTC
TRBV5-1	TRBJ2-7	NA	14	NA	CASSLSVSAYEQYF	TGCGCCAGCAGCTTGTCTGTCTCAGCCTACGAGCAGTACTTC
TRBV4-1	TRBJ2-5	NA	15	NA	CASTPSPDSKETQYF	TGCGCCAGCACCCCTTCTCCGGACTCGAAGGAGACCCAGTACTTC
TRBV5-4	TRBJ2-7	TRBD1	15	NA	CASSLEGQATYEQYF	TGTGCCAGCAGCTTGGAGGGACAGGCAACCTACGAGCAGTACTTC
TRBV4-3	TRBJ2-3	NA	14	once	CASSQGTSTDTQYF	TGCGCCAGCAGCCAAGGGACTTCCACAGATACGCAGTATTTT
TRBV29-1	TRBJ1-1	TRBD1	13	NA	CSAGQGLNTEAFF	TGCAGCGCCGGACAGGGACTGAACACTGAAGCTTTCTTT
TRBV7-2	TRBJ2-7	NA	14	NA	CASSSTAPAGEQYF	TGTGCCAGCAGCTCGACTGCCCCAGCCGGGGAGCAGTACTTC
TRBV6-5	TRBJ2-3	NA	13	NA	CASTTTNTDTQYF	TGTGCCAGCACTACTACCAACACAGATACGCAGTATTTT
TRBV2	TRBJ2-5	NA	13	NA	CASSPSVRETQYF	TGTGCCAGCAGTCCAAGCGTGCGAGAGACCCAGTACTTC
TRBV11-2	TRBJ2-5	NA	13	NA	CASSWGLQETQYF	TGTGCCAGCAGCTGGGGACTTCAAGAGACCCAGTACTTC
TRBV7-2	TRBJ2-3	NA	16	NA	CASSLQAALSTDTQYF	TGTGCCAGCAGCTTACAAGCGGCCCTCTCGACAGATACGCAGTATTTT
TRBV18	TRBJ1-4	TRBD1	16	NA	CASSPTFRTGGDKLFF	TGTGCCAGCTCACCTACCTTTCGGACAGGGGGCGACAAGCTGTTTTTT
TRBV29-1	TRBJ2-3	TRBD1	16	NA	CSVRTSFRGLTDTQYF	TGCAGCGTTCGGACCTCTTTCAGGGGGTTAACAGATACGCAGTATTTT
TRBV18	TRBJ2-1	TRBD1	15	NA	CASSPRTGDVNEQFF	TGTGCCAGCTCACCACGTACAGGGGATGTTAATGAGCAGTTCTTC